This T cell receptor (beta chain) was captured by sequencing in a study of blood T cell repertoires in COVID-19. Study in general: Samples of COVID-19 (acute and convalescent) were obtained from the United States, Italy and Spain. Sources were T cells, B-cell-depleted T cells, or PBMCs; the material itself was cDNA or gDNA.

Original processing notes: Researchers report that nucleated cell counts were estimated from reference gene primer amplification. Clones were read by immunoSEQ multiplex PCR, and TCRdb kept only the in-frame ones, dropping some. The DNA gave D and trimming, while V, J and clone size come from that table. The sample has about 80,000 clones; more than 70% are singletons. Losses at the gene ends were 8 bases for V and 6 bases for J; bases not matched to a gene: 22. Germline V gene sequence: CDR1 WNHNN, CDR2 SYGVQD (reference sequence). This CDR3 contains 18 residues. The V gene is TRBV10-1, the J gene TRBJ2-7; 10 positions match TRBD2. The receptor's source is a woman over 75 with acute or convalescent COVID-19. Sequencing input: peripheral blood. Written as DNA, the CDR3 is TGCGCCAGCGCCCGGGTCCTCCAAAGGGCTAGCGGGAGAAGCGAGCAGTACTTC. Residues: CASARVLQRASGRSEQYF.